This T cell receptor (beta chain) was observed in a study of cytomegalovirus exposure and HLA in healthy donors. The overall study: Earlier, 100 million to 130 million unique TCR beta sequences were recovered from approximately 180 million T cells by an analysis.

Of note for this clone: Its antigen remains unknown.

Study-wide points: Altogether, 164 TCR beta chains were recorded as cytomegalovirus-associated. A later analysis by the authors found several of the most significant clusters apparently linked to common viral pathogens. In a later analysis, TCR beta V- and J-gene trimming was associated with a missense DCLRE1C variant.

Primers: 60 Vbeta forward and 13 Jbeta reverse. Repertoires were generated with immunoSEQ multiplex PCR, while TCRdb's copy carries only in-frame clones and drops some. The sample consists of some 180,000 clones, about 80% of them appearing once. The clonotype originates from a man between 18 and 29 years old in good health and CMV-seronegative. The specimen was PBMCs.

The CDR3 DNA reads TGTGCCAGCGGCGCCAGGGGGCTGAAAAAAGAGACCCAGTACTTC. Protein product: CASGARGLKKETQYF. The chain recombines TRBV7-8 with TRBJ2-5, with 8 positions matching TRBD1. The CDR3 contains 15 residues. CDR1 is SGHVS, CDR2 FQNEAQ, per germline. With 8 bases clipped from V and 3 bases from J, the junction kept 11 bases outside the gene matches.